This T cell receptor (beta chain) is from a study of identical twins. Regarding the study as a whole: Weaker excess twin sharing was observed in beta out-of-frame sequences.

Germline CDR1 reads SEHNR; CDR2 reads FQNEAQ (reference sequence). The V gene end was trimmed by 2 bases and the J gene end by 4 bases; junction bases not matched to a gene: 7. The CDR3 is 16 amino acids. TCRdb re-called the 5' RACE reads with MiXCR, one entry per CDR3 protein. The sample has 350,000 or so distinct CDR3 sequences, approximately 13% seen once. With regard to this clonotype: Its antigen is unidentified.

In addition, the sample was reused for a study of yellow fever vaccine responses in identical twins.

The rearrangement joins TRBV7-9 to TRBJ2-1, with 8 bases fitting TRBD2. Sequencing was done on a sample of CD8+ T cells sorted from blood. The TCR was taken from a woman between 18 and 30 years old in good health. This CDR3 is CASSLIGLAGYNEQFF. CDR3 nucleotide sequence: TGTGCCAGCAGCTTAATCGGGCTAGCGGGTTACAATGAGCAGTTCTTC.